This TCR beta chain derives from a study of early T cells in non-severe SARS-CoV-2 infection. In the study overall: Unpaired chains resulted from sequencing bulk RNA of unsorted whole blood.

This CDR3 contains 14 residues. Looked up from germline, CDR1 is SGHNT and CDR2 is YYREEE (reference sequence). The trim removed 3 bases at V and 6 bases at J, leaving 5 bases unmatched. The TCR library protocol was used to attach unique molecular identifiers. These identifiers were attached to individual cDNA molecules. Each CDR3 protein is one row after TCRdb ran MiXCR on the 5' RACE reads. The sample holds some 82,000 distinct CDR3 sequences, about an eighth seen once. Overall study findings and caveats: The study's VDJdb matching favored anti-spike CD8 responses and missed private and CD4 specificities.

A remark on this clonotype: Its antigen is still unknown.

Source material: whole blood. V and J are TRBV5-4 and TRBJ2-5, with 10 bases aligning to TRBD1. The sequence came from an adult who was a healthcare worker with PCR-confirmed SARS-CoV-2 infection or an uninfected control (not recorded which). Here the CDR3 reads CASSSRQGAKTQYF. In DNA form, the CDR3 reads TGTGCCAGCAGCTCTAGACAGGGGGCGAAGACCCAGTACTTC.